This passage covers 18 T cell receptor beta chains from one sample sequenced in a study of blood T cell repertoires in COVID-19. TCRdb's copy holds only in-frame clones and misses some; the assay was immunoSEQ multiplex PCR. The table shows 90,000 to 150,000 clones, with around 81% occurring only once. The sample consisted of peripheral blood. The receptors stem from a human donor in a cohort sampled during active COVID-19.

The CDR3 protein is CASSPPSTSYEQYF. In DNA, the CDR3 is TGTGCCAGCAGCCCTCCTAGCACCTCCTACGAGCAGTACTTC. The chain joins TRBV12-1 to TRBJ2-7; the table calls TRBD2, which could not be checked here. TRBV12-1 is a pseudogene segment. This CDR3 contains 14 residues.

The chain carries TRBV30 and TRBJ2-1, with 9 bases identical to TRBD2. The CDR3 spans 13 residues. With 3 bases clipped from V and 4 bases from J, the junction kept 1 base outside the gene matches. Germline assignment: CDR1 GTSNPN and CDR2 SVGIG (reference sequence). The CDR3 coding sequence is TGTGCCTGGAGCACTAGCGGGTACAATGAGCAGTTCTTC. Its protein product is CAWSTSGYNEQFF.

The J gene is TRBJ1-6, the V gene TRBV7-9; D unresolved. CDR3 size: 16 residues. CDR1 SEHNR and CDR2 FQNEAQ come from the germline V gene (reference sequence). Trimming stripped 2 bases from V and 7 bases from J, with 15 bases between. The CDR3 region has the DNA TGTGCCAGCAGCTTAACAGTTTACGGGGAGAATTCACCCCTCCACTTT. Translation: CASSLTVYGENSPLHF.

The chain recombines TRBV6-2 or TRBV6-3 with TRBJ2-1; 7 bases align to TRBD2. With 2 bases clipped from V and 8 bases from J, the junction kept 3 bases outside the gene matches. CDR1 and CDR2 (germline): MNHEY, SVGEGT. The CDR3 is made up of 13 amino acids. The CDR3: CASSYAGVDEQFF. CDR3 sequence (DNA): TGTGCCAGCAGTTACGCGGGAGTGGATGAGCAGTTCTTC.

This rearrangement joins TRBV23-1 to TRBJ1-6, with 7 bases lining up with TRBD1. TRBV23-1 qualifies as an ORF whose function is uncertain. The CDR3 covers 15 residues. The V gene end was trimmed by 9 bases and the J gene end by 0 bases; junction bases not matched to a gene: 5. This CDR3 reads CASHRGCSYNSPLHF. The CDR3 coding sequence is TGCGCCAGTCACAGGGGTTGCTCCTATAATTCACCCCTCCACTTT.

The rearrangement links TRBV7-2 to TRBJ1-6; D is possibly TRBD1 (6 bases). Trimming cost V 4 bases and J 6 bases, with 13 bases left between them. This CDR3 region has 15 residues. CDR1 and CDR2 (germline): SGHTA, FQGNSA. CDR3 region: CASSSQGPGNSPLHF. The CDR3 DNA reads TGTGCCAGCAGCTCCCAGGGGCCCGGTAATTCACCCCTCCACTTT.

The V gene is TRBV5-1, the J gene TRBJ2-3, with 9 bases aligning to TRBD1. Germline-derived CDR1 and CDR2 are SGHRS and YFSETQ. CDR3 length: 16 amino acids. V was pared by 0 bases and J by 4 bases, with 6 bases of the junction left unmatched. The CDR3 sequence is CASSLGTGAGSDTQYF. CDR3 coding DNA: TGCGCCAGCAGCTTGGGGACAGGGGCCGGGTCAGATACGCAGTATTTT.

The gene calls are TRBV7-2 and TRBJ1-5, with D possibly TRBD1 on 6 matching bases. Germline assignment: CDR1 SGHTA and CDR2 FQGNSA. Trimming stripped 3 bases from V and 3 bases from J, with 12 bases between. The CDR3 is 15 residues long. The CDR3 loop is CASSFSQGHNQPQHF. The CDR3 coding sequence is TGTGCCAGCAGCTTCTCTCAGGGACACAATCAGCCCCAGCATTTT.

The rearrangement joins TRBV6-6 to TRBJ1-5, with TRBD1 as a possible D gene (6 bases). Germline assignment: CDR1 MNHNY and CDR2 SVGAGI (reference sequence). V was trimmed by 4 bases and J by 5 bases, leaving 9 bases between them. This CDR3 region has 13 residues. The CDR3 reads CASSFGQYQPQHF. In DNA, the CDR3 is TGTGCCAGCAGTTTTGGACAGTATCAGCCCCAGCATTTT.

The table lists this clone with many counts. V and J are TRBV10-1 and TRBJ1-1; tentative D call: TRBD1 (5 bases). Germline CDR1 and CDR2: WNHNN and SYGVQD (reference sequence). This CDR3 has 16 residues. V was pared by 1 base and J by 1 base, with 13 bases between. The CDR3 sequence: CASSEWLTDQNTEAFF. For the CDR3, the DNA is TGCGCCAGCAGTGAGTGGCTGACAGACCAGAACACTGAAGCTTTCTTT.

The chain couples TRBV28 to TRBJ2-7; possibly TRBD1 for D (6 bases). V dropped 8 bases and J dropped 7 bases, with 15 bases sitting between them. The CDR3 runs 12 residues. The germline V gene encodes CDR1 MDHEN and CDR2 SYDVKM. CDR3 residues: CASPNRAGEQYF. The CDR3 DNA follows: TGTGCCAGCCCAAACAGGGCTGGGGAGCAGTACTTC.

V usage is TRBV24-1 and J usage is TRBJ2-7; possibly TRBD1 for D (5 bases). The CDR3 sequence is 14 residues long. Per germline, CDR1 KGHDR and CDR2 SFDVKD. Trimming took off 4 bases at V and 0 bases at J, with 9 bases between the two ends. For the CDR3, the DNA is TGTGCCACCAGTGAAGGGGATTACTCCTACGAGCAGTACTTC. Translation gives CATSEGDYSYEQYF.

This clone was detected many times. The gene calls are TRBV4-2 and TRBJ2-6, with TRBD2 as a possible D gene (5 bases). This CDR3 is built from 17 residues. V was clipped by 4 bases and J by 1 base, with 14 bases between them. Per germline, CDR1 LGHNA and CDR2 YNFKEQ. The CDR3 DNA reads TGTGCCAGCAGCCCTTCGTCGGGCGGGTCTGGGGCCAACGTCCTGACTTTC. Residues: CASSPSSGGSGANVLTF.

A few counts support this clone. The CDR3 spells CASTQSGSPLGTDTQYF. CDR3 in DNA: TGTGCCAGCACCCAAAGTGGGAGTCCGTTGGGCACAGATACGCAGTATTTT. The chain uses TRBV28 and TRBJ2-3, with D maybe TRBD2 (5 bases). This CDR3 comprises 17 residues. V lost 7 bases, J lost 1 base, and 21 bases lay in between. From germline, CDR1 is MDHEN and CDR2 SYDVKM.

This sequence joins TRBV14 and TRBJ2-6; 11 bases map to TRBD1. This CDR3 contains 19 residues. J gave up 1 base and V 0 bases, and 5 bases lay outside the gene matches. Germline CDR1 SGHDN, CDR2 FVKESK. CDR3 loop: CASSQDWGTGGSGANVLTF. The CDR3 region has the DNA TGTGCCAGCAGCCAAGATTGGGGGACAGGGGGTTCTGGGGCCAACGTCCTGACTTTC. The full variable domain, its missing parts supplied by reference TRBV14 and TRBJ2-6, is EAGVTQFPSHSVIEKGQTVTLRCDPISGHDNLYWYRRVMGKEIKFLLHFVKESKQDESGMPNNRFLAERTGGTYSTLKVQPAELEDSGVYFCASSQDWGTGGSGANVLTFGAGSRLTVL.

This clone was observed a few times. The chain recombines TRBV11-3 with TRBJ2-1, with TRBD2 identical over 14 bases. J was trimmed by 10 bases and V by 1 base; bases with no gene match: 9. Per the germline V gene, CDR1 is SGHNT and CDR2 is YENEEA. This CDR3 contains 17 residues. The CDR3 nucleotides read TGTGCCAGCAGCTTAGGGAGACTAGCGGGAGGGCGGGAGGAGCAGTTCTTC. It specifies CASSLGRLAGGREEQFF.

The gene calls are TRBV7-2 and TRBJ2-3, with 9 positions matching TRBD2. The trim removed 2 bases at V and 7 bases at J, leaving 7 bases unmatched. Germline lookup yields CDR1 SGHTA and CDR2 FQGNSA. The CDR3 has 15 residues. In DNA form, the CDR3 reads TGTGCCAGCAGCTTATTTTATAGCGGGAGTTATACGCAGTATTTT. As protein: CASSLFYSGSYTQYF.

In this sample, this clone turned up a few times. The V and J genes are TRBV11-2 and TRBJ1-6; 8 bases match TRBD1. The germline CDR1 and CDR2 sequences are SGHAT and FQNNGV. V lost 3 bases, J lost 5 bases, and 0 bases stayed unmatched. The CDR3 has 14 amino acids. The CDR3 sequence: CASSLTGDNSPLHF. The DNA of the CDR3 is TGTGCCAGCAGCTTGACAGGGGATAATTCACCCCTCCACTTT.